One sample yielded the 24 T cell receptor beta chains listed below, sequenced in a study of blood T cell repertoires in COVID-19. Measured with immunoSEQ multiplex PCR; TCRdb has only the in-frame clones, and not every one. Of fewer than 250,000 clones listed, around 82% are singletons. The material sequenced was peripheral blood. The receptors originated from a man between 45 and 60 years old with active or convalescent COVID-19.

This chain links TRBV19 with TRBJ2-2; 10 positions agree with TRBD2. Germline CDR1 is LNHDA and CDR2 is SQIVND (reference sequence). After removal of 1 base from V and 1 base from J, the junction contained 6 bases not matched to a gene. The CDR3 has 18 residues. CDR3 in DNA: TGTGCCAGTAGTATAGGGGACGGACTAGCGGTGAACACCGGGGAGCTGTTTTTT. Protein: CASSIGDGLAVNTGELFF.

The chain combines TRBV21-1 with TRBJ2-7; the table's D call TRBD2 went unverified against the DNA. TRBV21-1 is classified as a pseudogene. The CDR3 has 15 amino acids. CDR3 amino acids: CASSKVSAGGSGPYF. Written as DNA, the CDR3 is TGTGCCAGCAGCAAAGTGTCAGCGGGTGGGAGCGGGCCGTACTTC.

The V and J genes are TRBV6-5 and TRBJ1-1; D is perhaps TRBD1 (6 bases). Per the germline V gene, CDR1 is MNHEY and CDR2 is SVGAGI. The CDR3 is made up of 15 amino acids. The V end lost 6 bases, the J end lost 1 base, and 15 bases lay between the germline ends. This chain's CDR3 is CASSKWDMENTEAFF. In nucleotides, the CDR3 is TGTGCCAGCAGCAAATGGGACATGGAGAACACTGAAGCTTTCTTT.

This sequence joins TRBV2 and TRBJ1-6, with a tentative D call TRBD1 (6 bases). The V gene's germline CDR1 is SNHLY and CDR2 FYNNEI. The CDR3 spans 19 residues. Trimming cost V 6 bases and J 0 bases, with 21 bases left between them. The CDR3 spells CASSNRVVLSGSYNSPLHF. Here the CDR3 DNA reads TGTGCCAGCAGCAACAGGGTCGTACTTTCCGGCTCCTATAATTCACCCCTCCACTTT.

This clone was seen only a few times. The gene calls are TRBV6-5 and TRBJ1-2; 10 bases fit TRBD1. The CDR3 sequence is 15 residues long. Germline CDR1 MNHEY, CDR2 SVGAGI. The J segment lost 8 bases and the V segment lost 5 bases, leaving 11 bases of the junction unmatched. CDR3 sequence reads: CASSPWGQGKQGYTF. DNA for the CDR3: TGTGCCAGCAGTCCATGGGGACAGGGGAAGCAAGGCTACACCTTC.

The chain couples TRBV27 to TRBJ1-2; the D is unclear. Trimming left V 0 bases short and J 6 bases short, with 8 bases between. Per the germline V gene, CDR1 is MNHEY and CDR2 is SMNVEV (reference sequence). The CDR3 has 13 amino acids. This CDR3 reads CASSLSPSDGYTF. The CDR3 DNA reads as TGTGCCAGCAGTTTATCTCCCAGTGATGGCTACACCTTC.

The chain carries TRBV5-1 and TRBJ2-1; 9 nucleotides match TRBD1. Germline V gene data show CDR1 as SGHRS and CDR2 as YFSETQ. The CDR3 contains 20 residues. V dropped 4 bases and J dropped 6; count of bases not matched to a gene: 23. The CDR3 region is CASSHIDFFPGTGKANEQFF. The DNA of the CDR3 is TGCGCCAGCAGCCATATTGATTTTTTCCCCGGGACAGGGAAGGCCAATGAGCAGTTCTTC.

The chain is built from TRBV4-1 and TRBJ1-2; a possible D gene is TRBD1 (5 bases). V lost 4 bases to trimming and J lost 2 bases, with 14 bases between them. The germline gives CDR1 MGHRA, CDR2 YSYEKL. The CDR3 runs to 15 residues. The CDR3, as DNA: TGCGCCAGCAGCCTTCGGGGGGTCCAAAACTATGGCTACACCTTC. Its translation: CASSLRGVQNYGYTF.

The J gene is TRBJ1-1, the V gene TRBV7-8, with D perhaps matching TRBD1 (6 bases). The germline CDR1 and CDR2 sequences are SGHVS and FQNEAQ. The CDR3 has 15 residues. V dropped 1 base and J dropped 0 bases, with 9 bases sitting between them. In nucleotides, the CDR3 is TGTGCCAGCAGCTTAGGACAGGACCTGAACACTGAAGCTTTCTTT. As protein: CASSLGQDLNTEAFF.

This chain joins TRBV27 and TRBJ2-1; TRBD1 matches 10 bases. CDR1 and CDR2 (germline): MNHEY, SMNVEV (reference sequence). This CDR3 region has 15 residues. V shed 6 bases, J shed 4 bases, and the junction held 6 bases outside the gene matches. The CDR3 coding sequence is TGTGCCAGCAGCATACCGGGACAGGGGTACAATGAGCAGTTCTTC. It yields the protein CASSIPGQGYNEQFF.

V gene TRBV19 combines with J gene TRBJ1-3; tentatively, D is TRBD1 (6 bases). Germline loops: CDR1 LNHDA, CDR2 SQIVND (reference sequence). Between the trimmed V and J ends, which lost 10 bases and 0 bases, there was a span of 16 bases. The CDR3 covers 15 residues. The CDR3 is CATKTGLNSGNTIYF. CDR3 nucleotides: TGTGCCACCAAGACAGGACTCAACTCTGGAAACACCATATATTTT.

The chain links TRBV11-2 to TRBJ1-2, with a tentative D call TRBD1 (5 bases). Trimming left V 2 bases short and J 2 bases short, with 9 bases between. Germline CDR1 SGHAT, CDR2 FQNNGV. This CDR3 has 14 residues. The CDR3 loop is CASSLIGQNYGYTF. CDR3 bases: TGTGCCAGCAGCTTAATAGGACAAAACTATGGCTACACCTTC.

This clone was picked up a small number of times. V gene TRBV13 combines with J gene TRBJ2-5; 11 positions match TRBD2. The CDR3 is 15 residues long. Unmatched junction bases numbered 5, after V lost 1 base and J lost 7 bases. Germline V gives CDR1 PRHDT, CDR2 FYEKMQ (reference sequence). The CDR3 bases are TGTGCCAGCAGCTTAGCTAGCGGGGGGCCAGGGACCCAGTACTTC. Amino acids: CASSLASGGPGTQYF. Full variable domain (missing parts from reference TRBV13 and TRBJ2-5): AAGVIQSPRHLIKEKRETATLKCYPIPRHDTVYWYQQGPGQDPQFLISFYEKMQSDKGSIPDRFSAQQFSDYHSELNMSSLELGDSALYFCASSLASGGPGTQYFGPGTRLLVL.

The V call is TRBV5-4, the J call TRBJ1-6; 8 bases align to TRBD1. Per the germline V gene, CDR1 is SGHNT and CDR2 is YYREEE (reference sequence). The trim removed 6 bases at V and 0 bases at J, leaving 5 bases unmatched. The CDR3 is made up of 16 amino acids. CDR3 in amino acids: CASNSGGSSYNSPLHF. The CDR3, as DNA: TGTGCCAGCAACTCAGGGGGCTCCTCCTATAATTCACCCCTCCACTTT.

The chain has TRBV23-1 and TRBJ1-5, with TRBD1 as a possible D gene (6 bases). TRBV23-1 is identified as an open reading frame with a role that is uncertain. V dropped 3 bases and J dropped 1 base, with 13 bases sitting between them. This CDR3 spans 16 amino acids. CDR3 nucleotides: TGCGCCAGCAGTCAGGGCTGGGACACGAGCAATCAGCCCCAGCATTTT. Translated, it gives CASSQGWDTSNQPQHF.

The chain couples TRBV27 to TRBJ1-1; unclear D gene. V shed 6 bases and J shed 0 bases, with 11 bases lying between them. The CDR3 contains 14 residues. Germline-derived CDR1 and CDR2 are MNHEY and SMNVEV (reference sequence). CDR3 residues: CASSRTQLNTEAFF. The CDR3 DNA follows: TGTGCCAGCAGCCGCACACAATTGAACACTGAAGCTTTCTTT.

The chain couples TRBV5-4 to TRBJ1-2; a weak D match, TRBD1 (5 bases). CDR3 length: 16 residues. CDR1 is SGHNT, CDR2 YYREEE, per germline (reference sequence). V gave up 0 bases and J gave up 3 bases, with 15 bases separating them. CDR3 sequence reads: CASSLGVTQGYYGYTF. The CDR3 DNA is TGTGCCAGCAGCTTGGGAGTTACGCAGGGCTACTATGGCTACACCTTC. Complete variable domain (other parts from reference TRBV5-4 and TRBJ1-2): ETGVTQSPTHLIKTRGQQVTLRCSSQSGHNTVSWYQQALGQGPQFIFQYYREEENGRGNFPPRFSGLQFPNYSSELNVNALELDDSALYLCASSLGVTQGYYGYTFGSGTRLTVV.

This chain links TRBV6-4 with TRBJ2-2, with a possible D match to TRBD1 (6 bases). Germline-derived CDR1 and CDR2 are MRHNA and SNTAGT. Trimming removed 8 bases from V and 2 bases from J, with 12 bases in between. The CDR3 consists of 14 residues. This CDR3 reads CASGSQGNTGELFF. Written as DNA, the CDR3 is TGTGCCAGCGGATCACAGGGTAACACCGGGGAGCTGTTTTTT.

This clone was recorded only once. CDR3 amino acids: CASSVEGHNTGELFF. CDR3 coding DNA: TGTGCCAGCAGCGTAGAGGGACATAACACCGGGGAGCTGTTTTTT. The chain couples TRBV9 to TRBJ2-2; D is possibly TRBD1 (6 bases). This CDR3 has 15 amino acids. V dropped 0 bases and J dropped 2 bases, with 8 bases sitting between them. The V gene's germline CDR1 is SGDLS and CDR2 YYNGEE.

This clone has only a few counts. The CDR3 protein is CASSERVVLSTDTQYF. The CDR3 region has the DNA TGTGCCAGCAGTGAACGGGTAGTCTTAAGCACAGATACGCAGTATTTT. V gene TRBV2 combines with J gene TRBJ2-3; D is ambiguous. Looked up from germline, CDR1 is SNHLY and CDR2 is FYNNEI. V was pared by 2 bases and J by 0 bases, with 12 bases between. The CDR3 totals 16 residues.

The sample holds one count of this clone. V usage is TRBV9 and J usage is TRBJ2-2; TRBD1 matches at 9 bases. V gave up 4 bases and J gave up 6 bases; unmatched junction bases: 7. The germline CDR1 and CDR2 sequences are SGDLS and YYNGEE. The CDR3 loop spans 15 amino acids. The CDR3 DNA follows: TGTGCCAGCAGCCCGAGACAGGGGGGACCCGGGGAGCTGTTTTTT. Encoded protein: CASSPRQGGPGELFF.

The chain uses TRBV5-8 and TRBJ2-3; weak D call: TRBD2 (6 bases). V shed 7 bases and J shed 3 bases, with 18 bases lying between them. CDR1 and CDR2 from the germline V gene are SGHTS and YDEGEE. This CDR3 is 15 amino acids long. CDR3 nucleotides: TGTGCCAGCCAACCGCGGGCGGGATATACAGATACGCAGTATTTT. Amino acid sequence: CASQPRAGYTDTQYF.

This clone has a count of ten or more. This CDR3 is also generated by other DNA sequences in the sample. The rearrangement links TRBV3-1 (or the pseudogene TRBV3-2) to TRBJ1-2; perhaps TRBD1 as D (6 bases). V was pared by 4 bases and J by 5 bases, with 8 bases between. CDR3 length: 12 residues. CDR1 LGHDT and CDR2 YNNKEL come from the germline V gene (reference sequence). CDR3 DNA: TGTGCCAGCAGCCGACAGGCTTATGGCTACACCTTC. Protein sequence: CASSRQAYGYTF.

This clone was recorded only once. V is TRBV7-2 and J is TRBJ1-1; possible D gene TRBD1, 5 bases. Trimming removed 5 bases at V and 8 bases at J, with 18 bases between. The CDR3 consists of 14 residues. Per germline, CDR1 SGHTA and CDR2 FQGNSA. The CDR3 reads CASSTGGGIKEAFF. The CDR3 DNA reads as TGTGCCAGCAGCACCGGCGGGGGAATCAAGGAAGCTTTCTTT.